A single sample is the source of the 27 T cell receptor beta chains below, sequenced in a study of control samples from healthy donors and cancer patients. Sequencing was performed with immunoSEQ multiplex PCR; in TCRdb, only in-frame clones are kept and a portion is missing. The profile shows approximately 68,000 clones, 65% to 85% of them singletons. The specimen was blood. The receptor set was obtained from a man in his 60s in good health.

The J gene is TRBJ1-2, the V gene TRBV24-1, with D possibly matching TRBD1 (5 bases). Trimming removed 0 bases at V and 5 bases at J, with 6 bases between. Germline loops: CDR1 KGHDR, CDR2 SFDVKD. The CDR3 extends over 13 amino acids. Written as DNA, the CDR3 is TGTGCCACCAGTGATTTGCGGGGGTATGGCTACACCTTC. It is translated as CATSDLRGYGYTF.

This clone has only one observation. The chain employs TRBV7-6 and TRBJ2-3; TRBD2 matches 8 bases. The germline V gene has CDR1 SGHVS and CDR2 FNYEAQ. This CDR3 has 18 amino acids. The junction had 17 bases not matched to a gene; V was cut back by 7 bases and J by 2 bases. The CDR3 region has the DNA TGTGCCAGCACCCTATTAGGGGGGGTAGCGGGATCCACAGATACGCAGTATTTT. Translated, it gives CASTLLGGVAGSTDTQYF. Complete variable domain (other parts from reference TRBV7-6 and TRBJ2-3): GAGVSQSPRYKVTKRGQDVALRCDPISGHVSLYWYRQALGQGPEFLTYFNYEAQQDKSGLPNDRFSAERPEGSISTLTIQRTEQRDSAMYRCASTLLGGVAGSTDTQYFGPGTRLTVL.

The V call is TRBV5-5, the J call TRBJ2-1; TRBD2 aligns across 8 bases. Losses at the gene ends were 7 bases for V and 3 bases for J; bases not matched to a gene: 9. CDR3 length: 15 residues. Germline V lookup: CDR1 SGHKS, CDR2 YYEKEE (reference sequence). DNA for the CDR3: TGTGCCAGCTTTGAGAGCGGGAGCTACTACAATGAGCAGTTCTTC. Its translation is CASFESGSYYNEQFF.

This clone occurred a few times. The chain carries TRBV5-4 and TRBJ2-3, with 10 bases lining up with TRBD2. The CDR3 has 13 amino acids. Per the germline V gene, CDR1 is SGHNT and CDR2 is YYREEE (reference sequence). J lost 4 bases, V lost 6 bases, and 2 bases had no gene match. CDR3 region: CASTLAGADTQYF. CDR3 sequence (DNA): TGTGCCAGCACCCTAGCGGGAGCAGATACGCAGTATTTT.

This clone came up once. The gene calls are TRBV2 and TRBJ2-5; D remains unclear. V lost 7 bases, J lost 4 bases, and 13 bases lay in between. Germline V gene sequence: CDR1 SNHLY, CDR2 FYNNEI. The CDR3 consists of 13 residues. CDR3 protein: CASNQGTGETQYF. The CDR3 DNA reads as TGTGCCAGCAACCAAGGTACGGGAGAGACCCAGTACTTC.

This chain connects TRBV2 to TRBJ2-7; maybe TRBD1 (5 bases). V lost 9 bases and J lost 6, with 12 bases in between. The CDR3 is made up of 11 amino acids. CDR1 is SNHLY and CDR2 is FYNNEI in the germline V gene. In DNA, the CDR3 is TGTGCCAGTAGCCGGACAACCGAGCAGTACTTC. Its translation is CASSRTTEQYF.

This chain links TRBV6-2 or TRBV6-3 with TRBJ1-1; TRBD1 matches 7 bases. CDR1 is MNHEY and CDR2 is SVGEGT in the germline V gene. The J segment lost 6 bases and the V segment lost 2 bases, leaving 6 bases of the junction unmatched. CDR3 length equals 14 residues. CDR3 coding DNA: TGTGCCAGCAGTTACCAGGGGGTGGTTTCTGAAGCTTTCTTT. Its protein product is CASSYQGVVSEAFF.

In this sample, this clone turned up a few times. The chain employs TRBV18 and TRBJ2-7; D perhaps matches TRBD2 (5 bases). Germline CDR1 is KGHSH and CDR2 is LQKENI. This CDR3 contains 14 residues. V lost 1 base, J lost 3 bases, and 10 bases lay in between. CDR3 residues: CASSPRGGGYEQYF. In DNA, the CDR3 is TGTGCCAGCTCACCACGGGGTGGAGGCTACGAGCAGTACTTC. The entire variable domain, with the rest obtained from reference TRBV18 and TRBJ2-7, is as follows: NAGVMQNPRHLVRRRGQEARLRCSPMKGHSHVYWYRQLPEEGLKFMVYLQKENIIDESGMPKERFSAEFPKEGPSILRIQQVVRGDSAAYFCASSPRGGGYEQYFGPGTRLTVT.

This chain connects TRBV12-3 or TRBV12-4 to TRBJ1-6; the D is unclear. The CDR3 runs 12 residues. The V gene lost 5 bases and the J gene lost 7 bases, with 6 bases spanning the gap. Here the CDR3 reads CASSGENSPLHF. CDR3 nucleotide sequence: TGTGCCAGCAGTGGGGAGAATTCACCCCTCCACTTT.

This rearrangement joins TRBV19 to TRBJ2-5; 7 bases map to TRBD1. Germline V gives CDR1 LNHDA, CDR2 SQIVND (reference sequence). V shed 6 bases and J 0 bases; nucleotides not matched to a gene: 7. The CDR3 is 15 residues long. The CDR3 sequence: CASRSRTGNQETQYF. The CDR3 DNA reads as TGTGCCAGTAGGAGCCGGACAGGCAACCAAGAGACCCAGTACTTC.

J is TRBJ1-2 and V is TRBV4-3; weak D call: TRBD1 (5 bases). This CDR3 region has 16 residues. Deletions cut 3 bases from V and 0 bases from J, with 14 bases between. Germline CDR1 is LGHNA and CDR2 is YSLEER. CDR3 residues: CASSHHTGYSNYGYTF. CDR3 DNA sequence: TGCGCCAGCAGCCACCACACAGGTTATTCTAACTATGGCTACACCTTC.

This clone appeared once. The rearrangement links TRBV4-2 to TRBJ2-3, with D maybe TRBD1 (6 bases). Germline V gene sequence: CDR1 LGHNA, CDR2 YNFKEQ. Trimming left V 0 bases short and J 2 bases short, with 12 bases between. The CDR3 runs to 16 residues. The CDR3 DNA is TGTGCCAGCAGCCAAGAGGGCAGGGGCGACACAGATACGCAGTATTTT. Translation: CASSQEGRGDTDTQYF.

J is TRBJ2-7 and V is TRBV5-6; 7 nucleotides align to TRBD2. V lost 4 bases to trimming and J lost 3 bases; unmatched junction nucleotides: 4. The CDR3 length is 13 residues. Germline V gene lookup returns CDR1 SGHDT and CDR2 YYEEEE. CDR3 DNA: TGTGCCAGCAGCCCGGGACTATTCTACGAGCAGTACTTC. As protein: CASSPGLFYEQYF.

The V and J genes are TRBV7-2 and TRBJ2-1, with 7 nucleotides matching TRBD2. Germline lookup yields CDR1 SGHTA and CDR2 FQGNSA. With V trimmed by 3 bases and J by 7 bases, 9 bases remained unmatched. The CDR3 is made up of 15 amino acids. Here the CDR3 reads CASSLTSSARNEQFF. CDR3 coding DNA: TGTGCCAGCAGCTTGACTAGCTCGGCTAGGAATGAGCAGTTCTTC.

This rearrangement joins TRBV5-1 to TRBJ1-2, with D possibly being TRBD1 (6 bases). Germline V CDR1 and CDR2: SGHRS, YFSETQ. Deletions cut 4 bases from V and 10 bases from J, with 11 bases between. The CDR3 covers 11 residues. For the CDR3, the DNA is TGCGCCAGCAGCCCGGACAGATACTACACCTTC. Its protein product is CASSPDRYYTF.

This clone appeared a few times. The chain joins TRBV29-1 to TRBJ2-7, with unresolved D. Trimming cost V 7 bases and J 2 bases, with 12 bases left between them. This CDR3 contains 12 residues. Germline assignment: CDR1 SQVTM and CDR2 ANQGSEA. The CDR3 DNA reads as TGCAGCGGGGGAAGAACAGCCTACGAGCAGTACTTC. This translates into CSGGRTAYEQYF.

The chain is built from TRBV12-3 or TRBV12-4 and TRBJ2-7; D is perhaps TRBD1 or TRBD2 (6 bases each). This CDR3 has 13 residues. Trimming stripped 2 bases from V and 3 bases from J, with 8 bases between. The DNA of the CDR3 is TGTGCCAGCAGTTTAAGGGGGGACTACGAGCAGTACTTC. It translates to CASSLRGDYEQYF.

The chain couples TRBV30 to TRBJ1-1; weak D call: TRBD1 (5 bases). The CDR3 loop spans 13 amino acids. Trimming cost V 7 bases and J 0 bases, with 12 bases left between them. Germline lookup yields CDR1 GTSNPN and CDR2 SVGIG (reference sequence). The CDR3 bases are TGTGCCTTCGCCCGAGGGGTGAACACTGAAGCTTTCTTT. Translating it yields CAFARGVNTEAFF.

The rearrangement links TRBV2 to TRBJ1-3, with 8 bases aligning to TRBD1. Germline V gene lookup returns CDR1 SNHLY and CDR2 FYNNEI. J was trimmed by 3 bases and V by 8 bases; bases with no gene match: 3. The CDR3 is made up of 13 amino acids. CDR3 region: CASQGQVGNTIYF. The DNA for the CDR3 is TGTGCCAGCCAGGGACAGGTTGGAAACACCATATATTTT.

The gene calls are TRBV6-5 and TRBJ2-1; weak D call: TRBD2 (6 bases). V lost 6 bases to trimming and J lost 0 bases, with 12 bases between them. The germline V gene has CDR1 MNHEY and CDR2 SVGAGI. The CDR3 is made up of 15 amino acids. DNA for the CDR3: TGTGCCAGCAGCCTAGCGTCGAGCTCCTACAATGAGCAGTTCTTC. This sequence encodes CASSLASSSYNEQFF.

The rearrangement joins TRBV11-2 to TRBJ1-6; D unclear. This CDR3 is built from 13 residues. V lost 1 base to trimming and J lost 11 bases, with 9 bases between them. Germline V CDR1 and CDR2: SGHAT, FQNNGV. The CDR3 DNA follows: TGTGCCAGCAGCTTAGGGGAACGGGCACCCCTCCACTTT. It is translated as CASSLGERAPLHF.

The chain recombines TRBV7-9 with TRBJ2-3; TRBD2 aligns across 7 bases. This CDR3 comprises 15 residues. Per the germline V gene, CDR1 is SEHNR and CDR2 is FQNEAQ (reference sequence). After removal of 1 base from V and 2 bases from J, the junction contained 3 bases not matched to a gene. The CDR3 bases are TGTGCCAGCAGCTTAGGGAGCGGGAACACAGATACGCAGTATTTT. Encoded protein: CASSLGSGNTDTQYF.

This sequence joins TRBV5-5 and TRBJ2-2, with a possible D match to TRBD1 (6 bases). Trimming cost V 3 bases and J 3 bases, with 12 bases left between them. CDR1 is SGHKS, CDR2 YYEKEE, per germline (reference sequence). The CDR3 length is 15 residues. In DNA form, the CDR3 reads TGTGCCAGCAGCTCTCACAGGGTCGACACCGGGGAGCTGTTTTTT. Protein product: CASSSHRVDTGELFF.

V and J are TRBV4-2 and TRBJ2-7; D call uncertain. The germline V and J ends were trimmed by 1 base and 0 bases, with 10 bases remaining between them. CDR1 is LGHNA and CDR2 is YNFKEQ in the germline V gene. The CDR3 length is 15 residues. In DNA form, the CDR3 reads TGTGCCAGCAGCCAAGGAGCCGAAGACTCCTACGAGCAGTACTTC. Translated, it gives CASSQGAEDSYEQYF.

The V call is TRBV18, the J call TRBJ2-7; the D call may be TRBD1 or TRBD2 (5 bases each). Trimming took off 5 bases at V and 3 bases at J, with 11 bases between the two ends. CDR3 length: 13 residues. Germline V lookup: CDR1 KGHSH, CDR2 LQKENI. For the CDR3, the DNA is TGTGCCAGCTCAAAGGGACGGAACTACGAGCAGTACTTC. Translation gives CASSKGRNYEQYF.

This clone showed up just once. The chain links TRBV7-6 to TRBJ2-1; 8 bases are a match to TRBD1. CDR3 length: 17 residues. Germline CDR1 reads SGHVS; CDR2 reads FNYEAQ. Trimming cost V 5 bases and J 9 bases; bases outside gene matches: 18. The CDR3 nucleotides are TGTGCCAGCAGCCCCTCGGTCGGGCAGGGGGCATTTGGTGAGCAGTTCTTC. Its protein is CASSPSVGQGAFGEQFF.

About this clone itself: Its ends do not fully match the called genes, so a read error is possible. Other nucleotide sequences from this sample produce the same CDR3. The chain is built from TRBV18 and TRBJ1-5, with no clear D. This CDR3 has 15 residues. The germline V gene encodes CDR1 KGHSH and CDR2 LQKENI. The CDR3 region has the DNA TGTGCCAGCTCACCGGCCCGCCCGGGCAATCAGCCCCAACATTTT. Translation: CASSPARPGNQPQHF.